The 16 T cell receptor beta chains presented below share a single source sample, sequenced in a study of control samples from healthy donors and cancer patients. Sequenced by immunoSEQ multiplex PCR; TCRdb stores in-frame clones only, minus some. Here the sample spans tens of thousands of clones, 80% to 90% being singletons. Sequenced material: PBMCs. Receptors were obtained from a woman in her fifties or sixties with head and neck cancer.

The J gene is TRBJ2-3, the V gene TRBV6-5, with no clear D. The CDR3 contains 11 residues. V was pared by 5 bases and J by 5 bases, with 5 bases between. CDR1 and CDR2 from the germline V gene are MNHEY and SVGAGI. As DNA, the CDR3 is TGTGCCAGCAGTACGAAAGATACGCAGTATTTT. Amino acids: CASSTKDTQYF.

The gene calls are TRBV29-1 and TRBJ1-3, with no clear D. Germline V CDR1 and CDR2: SQVTM, ANQGSEA. CDR3 size: 13 residues. Trimming removed 6 bases from V and 0 bases from J, with 9 bases in between. The chain's CDR3 is CSVIPGSGNTIYF. The DNA of the CDR3 is TGCAGCGTGATACCAGGCTCTGGAAACACCATATATTTT. Filled out from reference TRBV29-1 and TRBJ1-3, the complete variable domain reads SAVISQKPSRDICQRGTSLTIQCQVDSQVTMMFWYRQQPGQSLTLIATANQGSEATYESGFVIDKFPISRPNLTFSTLTVSNMSPEDSSIYLCSVIPGSGNTIYFGEGSWLTVV.

The chain recombines TRBV7-9 with TRBJ1-2, with 7 bases aligning to TRBD1. Germline V lookup: CDR1 SEHNR, CDR2 FQNEAQ (reference sequence). This CDR3 is 13 amino acids long. V shed 1 base and J 6 bases; nucleotides not matched to a gene: 2. The CDR3 protein is CASSLDRGDGYTF. The CDR3 coding sequence is TGTGCCAGCAGCTTAGACAGGGGCGATGGCTACACCTTC.

This chain connects TRBV27 to TRBJ2-1; TRBD1 matches 7 bases. The germline V gene encodes CDR1 MNHEY and CDR2 SMNVEV (reference sequence). V shed 5 bases, J shed 4 bases, and the junction held 8 bases outside the gene matches. This CDR3 has 15 residues. The CDR3 DNA reads as TGTGCCAGCAGTCTCCGGGACAGCTATTACAATGAGCAGTTCTTC. This sequence encodes CASSLRDSYYNEQFF.

The gene calls are TRBV30 and TRBJ1-1; D not resolved. The germline V and J ends were trimmed by 2 bases and 1 base, with 11 bases remaining between them. Germline lookup yields CDR1 GTSNPN and CDR2 SVGIG (reference sequence). The CDR3 consists of 14 residues. The CDR3 here is CAWSTRAANTEAFF. The CDR3 DNA is TGTGCCTGGAGTACCCGGGCAGCGAACACTGAAGCTTTCTTT.

The V call is TRBV19, the J call TRBJ1-5, with D possibly matching TRBD1 (5 bases). V lost 2 bases, J lost 2 bases, and 16 bases lay in between. This CDR3 has 17 residues. Germline V gives CDR1 LNHDA, CDR2 SQIVND (reference sequence). The CDR3 DNA reads as TGTGCCAGTAGTATACGTCTCCCCAGGGCCGGCAATCAGCCCCAGCATTTT. Its protein product is CASSIRLPRAGNQPQHF.

V usage is TRBV27 and J usage is TRBJ2-2; TRBD2 is a possible D gene (6 bases). V dropped 6 bases and J dropped 3 bases, with 17 bases sitting between them. Germline V gene lookup returns CDR1 MNHEY and CDR2 SMNVEV (reference sequence). The CDR3 has 16 amino acids. The CDR3 protein is CASRGGTAGHTGELFF. CDR3 sequence (DNA): TGTGCCAGCAGGGGCGGGACGGCCGGGCACACCGGGGAGCTGTTTTTT.

The V gene is TRBV28, the J gene TRBJ2-7; 7 positions match TRBD1. The CDR3 is 15 residues long. Trimming at V came to 4 bases and at J to 4 bases, leaving 10 bases not matched to a gene. Germline CDR1 and CDR2: MDHEN and SYDVKM. CDR3 coding DNA: TGTGCCAGCAGTTCCTTTAAGGGGGCTGGATACGAGCAGTACTTC. Residues: CASSSFKGAGYEQYF.

V and J are TRBV27 and TRBJ2-2; 7 bases line up with TRBD2. Germline V lookup: CDR1 MNHEY, CDR2 SMNVEV (reference sequence). J lost 7 bases, V lost 2 bases, and 4 bases had no gene match. The length of the CDR3 is 14 residues. Here the CDR3 DNA reads TGTGCCAGCAGTTTACTAGCGGAGGGCGGGGAGCTGTTTTTT. Its translation: CASSLLAEGGELFF.

V and J are TRBV7-3 and TRBJ2-1, with D perhaps TRBD2 (6 bases). This CDR3 spans 12 amino acids. Looked up from germline, CDR1 is SGHTA and CDR2 is FQGTGA. V shed 5 bases and J shed 10 bases, with 12 bases lying between them. The CDR3 region is CASSEAGREQFF. The CDR3 region has the DNA TGTGCCAGCAGCGAAGCGGGTAGGGAGCAGTTCTTC.

The chain combines TRBV28 with TRBJ2-7; TRBD1 aligns across 7 bases. CDR3 size: 13 residues. V lost 2 bases to trimming and J lost 3 bases; unmatched junction nucleotides: 1. The germline V gene has CDR1 MDHEN and CDR2 SYDVKM. The CDR3 spells CASSLGQVYEQYF. As DNA, the CDR3 is TGTGCCAGCAGTTTAGGACAGGTCTACGAGCAGTACTTC.

This chain connects TRBV25-1 to TRBJ2-1, with TRBD2 matching 10 bases. Germline V gene lookup returns CDR1 MGHDK and CDR2 SYGVNS. This CDR3 has 17 amino acids. V dropped 4 bases and J dropped 1; count of bases not matched to a gene: 7. CDR3 region: CASSGASGSKSYNEQFF. The CDR3 DNA reads as TGTGCCAGCAGTGGTGCTAGCGGGAGTAAATCCTACAATGAGCAGTTCTTC.

The chain has TRBV6-6 and TRBJ1-2, with D possibly matching TRBD1 (6 bases). Per the germline V gene, CDR1 is MNHNY and CDR2 is SVGAGI (reference sequence). The CDR3 covers 13 residues. V lost 6 bases and J 6 bases, leaving 14 bases between the germline ends. For the CDR3, the DNA is TGTGCCAGCAGCCTCCGGGACACCGATGGCTACACCTTC. The encoded protein is CASSLRDTDGYTF.

To note about this clone: A junction end diverges from the germline sequence, so it may reflect a read error. Other DNA sequences of this sample code for an identical CDR3. J is TRBJ1-1 and V is TRBV5-1; the D gene is possibly TRBD1 (5 bases). CDR3 length: 14 amino acids. Germline V gene data show CDR1 as SGHRS and CDR2 as YFSETQ. The CDR3 nucleotides read TGTGCCAGCACAGAACTGGGGGGATCGACTGAAGCTTTCTTT. Residues: CASTELGGSTEAFF.

The genes are TRBV19 and TRBJ1-2, with TRBD1 as a possible D gene (5 bases). CDR3 length: 16 amino acids. Germline V CDR1 and CDR2: LNHDA, SQIVND (reference sequence). V was clipped by 4 bases and J by 4 bases, with 19 bases between them. Here the CDR3 DNA reads TGTGCCAGTAGTAAAATGGGGGGACGGCTTTTCTATGGCTACACCTTC. Translated: CASSKMGGRLFYGYTF.

The rearrangement links TRBV5-1 to TRBJ1-1; D is unclear. Looked up from germline, CDR1 is SGHRS and CDR2 is YFSETQ. The CDR3 length is 14 residues. V lost 3 bases and J 2 bases, leaving 11 bases between the germline ends. This chain's CDR3 is CASSSGRFNTEAFF. DNA of the CDR3: TGCGCCAGCAGCTCGGGCAGGTTTAACACTGAAGCTTTCTTT.